This entry is about one TCR beta chain. The count of this clone is one. No antigen is known for it. No per-base quality is available; no much larger clone lies one base away. The record originates from a study of cytomegalovirus exposure and HLA in healthy donors (dated by TCRdb to about 2017). The study in broad terms: According to an earlier analysis of a few hundred of the donors, about 179 million T cells yielded 90 million to 130 million unique TCR beta sequences and around 300 Gb of sequence data. An early release that covered about 600 HLA-typed donors contained approximately 300 gigabases of sequencing data and 85 million to 100 million unique TCR sequences. Among the roughly 370 genotyped donors, approximately 81% belonged to the genetic ancestry cluster associated with self-reported Caucasian donors. The study aimed to test whether signatures of past pathogen exposure could be identified by cataloging public T cell receptors. The study profiled the T cell repertoires of under 700 subjects by immunosequencing and related them to cytomegalovirus serostatus. Along with the approximately 700-subject first cohort, a separate validation cohort of more than 90 different subjects was used. The study combined high-throughput TCR immunosequencing, statistical association of individual TCRs with disease status, and machine learning to predict cytomegalovirus infection status. In a later analysis, previously published TCR beta repertoires from 666 donors were re-analyzed and high-resolution HLA genotyping was added so that TCR occurrence patterns could be studied. The later analysis used no new phenotypic data to find candidate immune exposures, relying instead on TCR beta sequences and their occurrence across donors. In an earlier analysis of roughly 580 of the donors, high-throughput TCR beta sequencing was used to judge whether each TCR beta V gene segment behaved as functional or pseudogenic. Donor age, sex, ethnicity and CMV serostatus were collected together with the repertoire data. A later genetic analysis took genome-wide SNP genotypes for about 60% of the roughly 670 donors and used that subset as a discovery cohort. Every repertoire in the discovery cohort had been generated on one and the same sequencing platform. HLA typing included class I and class II loci at four-digit resolution. The number of donors typed differed by locus, with about 629-640 for A, B, C, DRB1 and DQB1, roughly 520 for DQA1, over 600 for DPA1, and approximately 470 for DPB1. A handful of DR-DQ haplotypes were handled as single units for association and clustering because linkage in the cohort was strong. Across 398 genotyped donors of the cohort, an average of about 250,000 unique TCR beta nucleotide sequences per donor were sequenced, and roughly 18% of those sequences were non-productive. Here is what the overall study found, with its caveats: Three of the identified cytomegalovirus-associated TCR beta chains were confirmed in vitro to be specific for cytomegalovirus antigens. Immune exposure information for the cohort was limited to CMV serostatus. Compared with the approximately 600-donor mean, donors in an Asian-associated ancestry cluster had fewer N-insertions in productive TCRs, according to a later genetic analysis. Sequencing depth was assumed to be roughly uniform across donors in the presence/absence analyses, though that assumption may not hold. In a later analysis, HLA-associated TCR beta chains were found to be more clonally expanded and to have lower generation probabilities than equally common non-associated chains. HLA typing was unavailable for some donors at each locus, so association tests used only the typed subset. Several of the top co-occurrence clusters appeared to be linked to parvovirus B19, influenza, CMV and Epstein-Barr virus, according to a later analysis. In a later analysis, 15,000 to 20,000 TCR beta sequences were associated with specific HLA alleles at a false discovery rate of 0.05. According to a later analysis, most CMV-associated TCR beta chains appeared to be HLA-restricted, and the HLA associations seemed to be driven largely by CMV exposure. Assigning TCR associations to individual alleles was difficult when HLA alleles, especially DR and DQ, strongly co-occurred. A further reported finding was that TCR beta sequences accurately predicted the HLA-A and HLA-B alleles for most subjects in the first cohort. The classifier was reported to diagnose cytomegalovirus status with high specificity and sensitivity in both the original and validation cohorts. Some 16 rarely observed V segments, including chromosome 9 orphons, were excluded from the earlier analysis of about 600 of the donors because counts were too low. The authors suggested that the approach could potentially be generalized to other disease states and immunological phenotypes. Linkage disequilibrium might explain the correlated functional status among segregating V segments, but an unknown experimental factor could not be excluded. V-gene and J-gene trimming of TCR beta chains was associated with a missense DCLRE1C variant in a later genetic analysis, and the association was replicated in an independent cohort. A total of 150 to 200 TCR beta chains were listed by the study as associated with cytomegalovirus. According to a later analysis, TCR association rates differed among HLA loci, with DRB1 alleles showing the most associated TCRs and HLA-C alleles showing the fewest. In an earlier analysis of 587 of the donors, most TCR beta V segments appeared in productive rearrangements about 90% or about 30% of the time, broadly matching IMGT annotations. This cohort had only TCR beta chains sequenced, and the lack of alpha or paired-chain data limited which features could be detected. Most TCR sequences were seen in very few donors, while some public TCRs were found in many individuals. The 87-base-pair reads could not distinguish some IMGT-functional V segments, including TRBV6-2 and TRBV6-3, so those segments were excluded. A cluster of highly shared sequence variants was judged likely to represent a technical artifact of the sequencing pipeline.

The cohort was made up of hundreds of healthy bone marrow donors. At the time of sampling, every cohort member was nominally healthy, though immune exposures that went unrecorded were likely present. The donor was CMV seronegative and was included in the group of about 400 seronegative cohort members. Every donor gave a peripheral blood sample, and the peripheral blood mononuclear cells from that sample were used for TCR beta sequencing. The Qiagen DNeasy Blood Extraction Kit was used to extract genomic DNA from the blood cell samples. Preparation of the library involved the immunoSEQ multiplex PCR assay. The multiplex PCR relied on a mix of 60 forward primers for TCR Vbeta segments and 13 reverse primers for TCR Jbeta segments. The CDR3 region of rearranged TCR beta genes was amplified from genomic DNA by a multiplex PCR assay. The amplified TCR beta libraries were sequenced on the Illumina HiSeq System as 87-base-pair reads. The study's processing was this. A later analysis tallied tens of millions of unique TCR beta chains across the approximately 670 repertoires, and approximately 12 million of those chains were shared by two or more donors. To remove PCR and sequencing errors, raw reads were error-corrected and collapsed into unique sequences using a nearest-neighbor algorithm that merged closely related sequences. V, D and J gene segments were assigned by aligning CDR3 sequences to IMGT reference sequences. For a sequence to be retained, a match of at least six nucleotides was required to both a V gene segment and a J gene segment. A rearrangement was called productive if the CDR3 had no stop codons and remained in frame with V and J, and every other rearrangement was called non-productive. CDR3 was defined according to IMGT convention as the region running from the second conserved V-encoded cysteine to the conserved J-encoded phenylalanine. In an earlier analysis of approximately 500 of the donors, sequences lacking an unambiguous match to a single V gene segment were excluded. An earlier analysis of several hundred of the donors called V segments functional above 56.7% productive rearrangements and segregating when the between-donor standard deviation exceeded 5%. To diagnose cytomegalovirus status from the catalog of TCR beta chain sequences, a statistical classification framework was built. V and J gene assignment, in a later analysis, came from comparing TCR nucleotide sequences with IMGT/GENE-DB human TR gene sequences. A later analysis assigned CDR3 sequences and most-parsimonious VDJ recombination scenarios with the TCRdist pipeline. In a later analysis, each TCR beta chain was defined by its CDR3 amino acid sequence together with its V-gene family, and reads lacking a unique V-gene family were excluded. As a way to deal with suspected cross-contamination and a sequencing artifact, a later analysis dropped 640 or so nucleotide sequences that were highly shared and had low generation probability. In a later analysis, a clonal expansion index for each public chain was calculated from normalized within-repertoire ranks of inferred template counts. In a later analysis, generation probabilities were computed with a VDJ recombination model fitted to out-of-frame rearrangements, and the resulting probabilities were checked against IGoR. Hypergeometric tests were used in a later analysis to score TCR-TCR, TCR-HLA and TCR-CMV co-occurrence, with a repertoire-size bias correction applied to the TCR pairs. A later analysis estimated false discovery rates by permuting HLA or CMV assignments 20 times. In a later analysis, co-occurring TCRs were grouped using DBSCAN, with TCRdist sequence similarity added in when clustering inside HLA-allele-positive subsets. For co-occurrence clustering, repertoires with fewer than 30,000 or more than 120,000 public chains were excluded, along with 5 or 6 repertoires with anomalous nucleotide sharing. TCRdb stores this immuneACCESS table with in-frame sequences only. Part of the clones is absent; in the studies checked, under half of the shortfall reflects unresolved V genes, and no reason is known for the rest. The V and J calls and the clone size are those of that table, but D and trimming were determined from the DNA. The sample table records roughly 93,000 clones; 70% to 80% of these occur just once. The ten most abundant clones make up around 0.53% of the sample.

The CDR3 runs 20 residues from the cysteine to the phenylalanine. CDR3 DNA is the only sequence kept; it has 60 bases, read in frame from the first base. V lost 0 bases and J lost 0 bases, and the count of bases not matched to a germline gene is 11. Reading the germline V gene gives CDR1 LGHNA and CDR2 YNFKEQ. The receptor comes from a man aged 25 to 40 in good health and CMV-seronegative. Recombination linked TRBV4-2 to TRBJ2-6; TRBD1 lines up with 7 middle nucleotides. Sequenced material: PBMCs. Here the CDR3 is given as CASSQDPTGVSPSGANVLTF. The DNA sequence follows: TGTGCCAGCAGCCAAGATCCAACAGGGGTGTCCCCCTCTGGGGCCAACGTCCTGACTTTC.